One sample yielded the 22 T cell receptor beta chains listed below, sequenced in a study of breast tumors, draining lymph nodes, adjacent tissues. One entry per CDR3 protein results from TCRdb running MiXCR on the multiplex PCR reads. The repertoire includes about 63,000 distinct CDR3 sequences, roughly 50% of them detected once, and less than 20% sits in the top ten. The sample consisted of breast tumor tissue. The receptors were gathered from a female donor with breast cancer. Some clones in this sample may be carry-over from other donors' samples.

Comments on this clonotype: The CDR3 end shows no conserved phenylalanine or tryptophan, and so a read error is likely. No DNA is shown, since the ends of the CDR3 on it are uncertain; the CDR3 is the one TCRdb lists. The chain recombines TRBV20-1 with TRBJ1-3. The germline V gene has CDR1 DFQATT and CDR2 SNEGSKA (reference sequence). The length of the CDR3 is 9 amino acids, counting both ends. The CDR3 spells CSASGRRNT.

This clonotype was counted many times. This chain uses TRBV19 with TRBJ2-7; no clear D gene. The germline V and J ends were trimmed by 5 bases and 7 bases, with 18 bases remaining between them. The CDR3 length is 14 residues. Germline loops: CDR1 LNHDA, CDR2 SQIVND (reference sequence). The CDR3 nucleotides read TGTGCCAGTAGTCCTGCCCCCCCGGGTCGGGAGCAGTACTTC. It translates to CASSPAPPGREQYF.

The table lists this clonotype with a few counts. A much bigger clone sits one base away, suggesting this may be a read error. The chain couples TRBV19 to TRBJ2-7; TRBD2 matches 13 bases. The CDR3 spans 17 residues. Germline V gene data show CDR1 as LNHDA and CDR2 as SQIVND (reference sequence). The CDR3: CASSTLLRTSGRGVQSF. CDR3 sequence (DNA): TGTGCCAGTAGTACCCTCCTTAGGACTAGCGGGAGAGGAGTGCAGTCCTTC.

This clonotype was recorded at least ten times. The V gene is TRBV7-2, the J gene TRBJ2-7; 13 bases map to TRBD2. Unmatched junction bases numbered 3, after V lost 2 bases and J lost 5 bases. The CDR3 loop spans 15 amino acids. Germline V gene lookup returns CDR1 SGHTA and CDR2 FQGNSA. CDR3 protein: CASSLRTSGSDEQYF. The DNA of the CDR3 is TGTGCCAGCAGCTTAAGGACTAGCGGGAGTGACGAGCAGTACTTC.

The rearrangement uses TRBV7-2 and TRBJ2-1; tentative D call: TRBD2 (6 bases). This CDR3 is built from 14 residues. Germline-derived CDR1 and CDR2 are SGHTA and FQGNSA. Trimming cost V 7 bases and J 3 bases, with 13 bases left between them. DNA of the CDR3: TGTGCCAGCATCGACGGGGGTCTCTACAATGAGCAGTTCTTC. It yields the protein CASIDGGLYNEQFF.

The sample holds many counts of this clonotype. A junction end diverges from the germline sequence, so it may reflect a read error. CDR3 region: CASSQATQIEDGYTF. Here the CDR3 DNA reads TGTGCCAGCAGTCAAGCCACTCAGATAGAGGATGGCTACACCTTC. The V gene is TRBV6-1, the J gene TRBJ1-2; D is uncertain. Germline CDR1 MNHNS, CDR2 SASEGT. The CDR3 runs to 15 residues.

The chain is built from TRBV2 and TRBJ2-1; D is uncertain. Germline assignment: CDR1 SNHLY and CDR2 FYNNEI. V lost 8 bases to trimming and J lost 7 bases, with 15 bases between them. The CDR3 runs to 13 residues. The CDR3 DNA follows: TGTGCCAGCTCACTTTACGTAGGGAATGAGCAGTTCTTC. This gives the protein CASSLYVGNEQFF.

The V and J genes are TRBV6-1 and TRBJ1-2; 9 nucleotides line up with TRBD1. Germline V CDR1 and CDR2: MNHNS, SASEGT. V lost 10 bases to trimming and J lost 4 bases; unmatched junction nucleotides: 19. The CDR3 is made up of 17 amino acids. This CDR3 reads CATPPRTGQGSPYGYTF. The CDR3 nucleotides are TGTGCCACCCCCCCGAGGACGGGACAGGGCTCTCCCTATGGCTACACCTTC.

This clonotype was found many times. It may be a read error: a sequence one base away is much more abundant. The rearrangement links TRBV11-1 to TRBJ2-1; D not certain. CDR1 is SGHAT, CDR2 FQDESV, per germline (reference sequence). The CDR3 spans 13 residues. V dropped 5 bases and J dropped 9 bases, with 14 bases sitting between them. CDR3 coding DNA: TGTGCCAGCAGCCCCCTTATGAACACTGAGCAGTTCTTC. It specifies CASSPLMNTEQFF. Full variable domain (remainder filled in from reference TRBV11-1 and TRBJ2-1): EAEVAQSPRYKITEKSQAVAFWCDPISGHATLYWYRQILGQGPELLVQFQDESVVDDSQLPKDRFSAERLKGVDSTLKIQPAELGDSAMYLCASSPLMNTEQFFGPGTRLTVL.

Comment on this clonotype: The junction does not match germline at one end; this may be a read error. The V call is TRBV2, the J call TRBJ2-5; D perhaps matches TRBD1 (5 bases). The CDR3 consists of 15 residues. The germline gives CDR1 SNHLY, CDR2 FYNNEI. The CDR3 is CASKQGPGPQKTQYF. The CDR3 region has the DNA TGTGCCAGCAAACAAGGTCCAGGGCCCCAAAAGACCCAGTACTTC. Full variable domain (rest looked up from reference TRBV2 and TRBJ2-5): EPEVTQTPSHQVTQMGQEVILRCVPISNHLYFYWYRQILGQKVEFLVSFYNNEISEKSEIFDDQFSVERPDGSNFTLKIRSTKLEDSAMYFCASKQGPGPQKTQYFGPGTRLLVL.

V and J are TRBV6-6 and TRBJ2-5; TRBD2 aligns across 11 bases. This CDR3 has 15 residues. Germline-derived CDR1 and CDR2 are MNHNY and SVGAGI (reference sequence). With 2 bases clipped from V and 2 bases from J, the junction kept 1 base outside the gene matches. CDR3 sequence (DNA): TGTGCCAGCAGTTACCTAGCGGGGGGACAAGAGACCCAGTACTTC. Translating it yields CASSYLAGGQETQYF.

This clonotype was observed many times. This sequence joins TRBV7-9 and TRBJ2-5; 10 positions match TRBD2. This CDR3 is 19 amino acids long. The V and J ends lost 5 bases and 2 bases, in that order; junction bases with no gene match: 17. CDR1 is SEHNR and CDR2 is FQNEAQ in the germline V gene (reference sequence). CDR3 DNA: TGTGCCAGCAGCCATATGCGTGCTAGCGGGAGTTGGGGGCAAGAGACCCAGTACTTC. It codes for CASSHMRASGSWGQETQYF.

This clonotype was seen a handful of times. A much larger clone is a single base away; this may be a read error. The chain links TRBV19 to TRBJ2-1; possible D gene TRBD1, 7 bases. The CDR3 extends over 17 amino acids. From germline, CDR1 is LNHDA and CDR2 SQIVND (reference sequence). Here the CDR3 reads CASSIPSRGGAGNEQSF. The CDR3 coding sequence is TGTGCCAGTAGTATCCCGTCCAGAGGGGGCGCGGGGAATGAGCAGTCCTTC. The full variable domain, rest sourced from reference TRBV19 and TRBJ2-1, is DGGITQSPKYLFRKEGQNVTLSCEQNLNHDAMYWYRQDPGQGLRLIYYSQIVNDFQKGDIAEGYSVSREKKESFPLTVTSAQKNPTAFYLCASSIPSRGGAGNEQSFGPGTRLTVL.

The table lists this clonotype with many counts. This may be a read error, as it is one base from a much larger clone. The chain uses TRBV7-2 and TRBJ2-7; 7 nucleotides match TRBD2. Per germline, CDR1 SGHTA and CDR2 FQGNSA. CDR3 size: 17 residues. J gave up 9 bases and V 4 bases, and 21 bases lay outside the gene matches. CDR3: CASSSPPRRGSPLVQYF. The CDR3 DNA reads TGTGCCAGCAGCTCCCCCCCCCGCCGCGGGAGCCCCCTGGTGCAGTACTTC.

V gene TRBV4-1 combines with J gene TRBJ2-1; D perhaps matches TRBD1 (6 bases). V was pared by 1 base and J by 11 bases, with 12 bases between. Germline V gene data show CDR1 as MGHRA and CDR2 as YSYEKL. There are 13 residues in the CDR3. As DNA, the CDR3 is TGCGCCAGCAGCCAAGTTCTGGGGGCCAAGCAGTTCTTC. Translating it yields CASSQVLGAKQFF.

CDR3: CASSDSSRGGQGVPTF. The CDR3 bases are TGTGCCAGCAGTGACTCGAGTCGGGGGGGACAGGGCGTTCCCACCTTC. The chain carries TRBV6-4 and TRBJ1-2, with 9 bases identical to TRBD1. CDR3 size: 16 residues. V dropped 0 bases and J dropped 13; count of bases not matched to a gene: 15. Germline V gene lookup returns CDR1 MRHNA and CDR2 SNTAGT.

The rearrangement uses TRBV11-1 and TRBJ2-7; 8 bases line up with TRBD2. The CDR3 runs to 17 residues. Trimming removed 1 base from V and 0 bases from J; junction bases left unmatched: 8. Per germline, CDR1 SGHAT and CDR2 FQDESV (reference sequence). CDR3 region: CASSLVVGGRPSYEQYF. The CDR3 nucleotides read TGTGCCAGCAGCTTAGTGGTTGGCGGGAGGCCCTCCTACGAGCAGTACTTC.

This clonotype was found a few times. The rearrangement joins TRBV12-3 or TRBV12-4 to TRBJ2-5; a weak D match, TRBD2 (6 bases). CDR3 length: 13 amino acids. Trimming removed 0 bases at V and 4 bases at J, with 6 bases between. CDR3 in amino acids: CASSLAGGETQYF. In DNA form, the CDR3 reads TGTGCCAGCAGTTTAGCGGGGGGAGAGACCCAGTACTTC.

Ten or more counts support this clonotype. The chain links TRBV30 to TRBJ1-4; a possible D gene is TRBD1 (6 bases). The germline gives CDR1 GTSNPN, CDR2 SVGIG (reference sequence). This CDR3 has 14 residues. Trimming took off 2 bases at V and 3 bases at J, with 10 bases between the two ends. The CDR3 DNA reads TGTGCCTGGAGTAGTGACAGGCCTAATGAAAAACTGTTTTTT. Translated, it gives CAWSSDRPNEKLFF.

The V gene is TRBV12-3 or TRBV12-4, the J gene TRBJ2-7; 13 bases match TRBD2. Losses at the gene ends were 5 bases for V and 4 bases for J; bases not matched to a gene: 2. This CDR3 is 14 amino acids long. CDR3 in amino acids: CASSPGLAGYEQYF. The CDR3 DNA reads as TGTGCCAGCAGTCCGGGACTAGCGGGATACGAGCAGTACTTC.

The V and J genes are TRBV5-6 and TRBJ1-6, with no clear D. CDR3 length equals 15 residues. The germline V gene has CDR1 SGHDT and CDR2 YYEEEE. Trimming cost V 5 bases and J 10 bases, with 19 bases left between them. CDR3 sequence (DNA): TGTGCCAGCAGTCGCGGACTCCTAAGTTACTCACCCCTCCACTTT. Its protein product is CASSRGLLSYSPLHF.

This clonotype was seen ten or more times. The V gene is TRBV5-1, the J gene TRBJ2-1, with D maybe TRBD2 (7 bases). V was clipped by 6 bases and J by 9 bases, with 13 bases between them. The CDR3 has 12 residues. CDR1 is SGHRS, CDR2 YFSETQ, per germline. The CDR3 loop reads CASNGGGGEQFF. The CDR3, as DNA: TGCGCCAGCAACGGGGGAGGGGGTGAGCAGTTCTTC.